This is a list of T cell receptor beta chains from one sample in a study of cytomegalovirus exposure and HLA in healthy donors. The table came from immunoSEQ multiplex PCR; TCRdb's copy has only in-frame clones and leaves some out. The sample comprises more than 90,000 clones, around 78% of which are singletons, and around 0.63% rests with the top ten. The sequenced material came from PBMCs. The receptors were sampled from a man aged 25-40 years in good health and CMV-seronegative. Both conserved end residues are part of each CDR3. Fields, in order: V gene, J gene, D gene, CDR3 length, clone size, CDR3 DNA, CDR3 protein. D genes are given only for firm matches. Not every row has a clone size; where given, it reads once, few, many or a size class.

v_gene: TRBV9
j_gene: TRBJ1-5
d_gene: -
len: 14
abundance: -
CDR3nt: TGTGCCAGCAGCATACAGGTGGGGGGTCAGCCCCAGCATTTT
CDR3aa: CASSIQVGGQPQHF

v_gene: TRBV29-1
j_gene: TRBJ1-1
d_gene: -
len: 13
abundance: -
CDR3nt: TGCAGCGTTGAAGTAGCCTCGAACACTGAAGCTTTCTTT
CDR3aa: CSVEVASNTEAFF

v_gene: TRBV7-2
j_gene: TRBJ1-6
d_gene: -
len: 13
abundance: -
CDR3nt: TGTGCCAGCAGCTTAGATCTACGGTCACCCCTCCACTTT
CDR3aa: CASSLDLRSPLHF

v_gene: TRBV2
j_gene: TRBJ2-3
d_gene: -
len: 16
abundance: few
CDR3nt: TGTGCCAGCAGTGTGAGTCTCTCCCAGGTCGCAGATACGCAGTATTTT
CDR3aa: CASSVSLSQVADTQYF

v_gene: TRBV7-2
j_gene: TRBJ2-5
d_gene: -
len: 13
abundance: -
CDR3nt: TGTGCCAGCAGCTTAGGGGGCCGGGAGACCCAGTACTTC
CDR3aa: CASSLGGRETQYF

v_gene: TRBV5-1
j_gene: TRBJ1-1
d_gene: -
len: 14
abundance: few
CDR3nt: TGCGCCAGCAGCTTGTTATTGGGGGGAAAGGAAGCTTTCTTT
CDR3aa: CASSLLLGGKEAFF

v_gene: TRBV5-6
j_gene: TRBJ2-5
d_gene: TRBD1
len: 14
abundance: -
CDR3nt: TGTGCCAGCAGTTCCGGGACAGTCCAAGAGACCCAGTACTTC
CDR3aa: CASSSGTVQETQYF

v_gene: TRBV6-1
j_gene: TRBJ2-1
d_gene: -
len: 12
abundance: once
CDR3nt: TGTGCCAGCCTCACTAGCCCCAATGAGCAGTTCTTC
CDR3aa: CASLTSPNEQFF

v_gene: TRBV11-2
j_gene: TRBJ2-2
d_gene: -
len: 15
abundance: -
CDR3nt: TGTGCCAGCAGCCGATCTGGCGGCAGGGTCGGGGAGCTGTTTTTT
CDR3aa: CASSRSGGRVGELFF

v_gene: TRBV27
j_gene: TRBJ2-2
d_gene: TRBD2
len: 20
abundance: -
CDR3nt: TGTGCCAGCAGTTTATACCCAGGGACTAGCGGGAGGGCCCACACCGGGGAGCTGTTTTTT
CDR3aa: CASSLYPGTSGRAHTGELFF

v_gene: TRBV10-3
j_gene: TRBJ2-3
d_gene: TRBD1
len: 14
abundance: -
CDR3nt: TGTGCCATCAGGGGACAGGGCCCTGGGGATACGCAGTATTTT
CDR3aa: CAIRGQGPGDTQYF

v_gene: TRBV10-3
j_gene: TRBJ2-1
d_gene: TRBD1
len: 12
abundance: -
CDR3nt: TGTGCCAGTGGACAGGGAAGGGATGAGCAGTTCTTC
CDR3aa: CASGQGRDEQFF

v_gene: TRBV6-1
j_gene: TRBJ1-2
d_gene: TRBD1
len: 15
abundance: -
CDR3nt: TGTGCCAGCAGTGTGCGACAGGGAGGCGTCGATGGCTACACCTTC
CDR3aa: CASSVRQGGVDGYTF

v_gene: TRBV5-1
j_gene: TRBJ2-2
d_gene: TRBD2
len: 19
abundance: -
CDR3nt: TGCGCCAGCACTGGGCAGCTTGGAGCGGGAGGGGGGGGCACCGGGGAGCTGTTTTTT
CDR3aa: CASTGQLGAGGGGTGELFF

v_gene: TRBV9
j_gene: TRBJ2-3
d_gene: -
len: 14
abundance: once
CDR3nt: TGTGCCAGCAGCCCAGCAGGTGTTACAGATACGCAGTATTTT
CDR3aa: CASSPAGVTDTQYF

v_gene: TRBV18
j_gene: TRBJ2-2
d_gene: -
len: 13
abundance: -
CDR3nt: TGTGCCAGCTCACCTCGGTCCACCGGGGAGCTGTTTTTT
CDR3aa: CASSPRSTGELFF

v_gene: TRBV19
j_gene: TRBJ1-6
d_gene: -
len: 14
abundance: few
CDR3nt: TGTGCCTCCGGCGATGACACTTATAATTCACCCCTCCACTTT
CDR3aa: CASGDDTYNSPLHF

v_gene: TRBV25-1
j_gene: TRBJ1-2
d_gene: -
len: 11
abundance: -
CDR3nt: TGTGCCAGCGGCTCGGAGGGTGGCTACACCTTC
CDR3aa: CASGSEGGYTF

v_gene: TRBV19
j_gene: TRBJ1-1
d_gene: -
len: 12
abundance: -
CDR3nt: TGTGCCAGTAGCGAGAGGAACACTGAAGCTTTCTTT
CDR3aa: CASSERNTEAFF

v_gene: TRBV9
j_gene: TRBJ2-1
d_gene: TRBD2
len: 15
abundance: -
CDR3nt: TGTGCCAGCAGCTTCAGCGGGGCGGGCTACAATGAGCAGTTCTTC
CDR3aa: CASSFSGAGYNEQFF

v_gene: TRBV7-8
j_gene: TRBJ1-5
d_gene: TRBD1
len: 17
abundance: few
CDR3nt: TGTGCCAGCAGCTTACCTATTCGACAGGGGGCTGGTCAGCCCCAGCATTTT
CDR3aa: CASSLPIRQGAGQPQHF

v_gene: TRBV29-1
j_gene: TRBJ1-2
d_gene: -
len: 13
abundance: once
CDR3nt: TGCAGCGTCGTCGGGACAAGACTCTATGGCTACACCTTC
CDR3aa: CSVVGTRLYGYTF

v_gene: TRBV11-3
j_gene: TRBJ2-7
d_gene: -
len: 14
abundance: -
CDR3nt: TGTGCCAGCAGCCCCCCTAAGTGCGGAGACGAGCAGTACTTC
CDR3aa: CASSPPKCGDEQYF

v_gene: TRBV5-4
j_gene: TRBJ2-5
d_gene: TRBD2
len: 17
abundance: -
CDR3nt: TGTGCCAGCAGCTTGGGGAGGCTAGCGGGGGTACAAGAGACCCAGTACTTC
CDR3aa: CASSLGRLAGVQETQYF

v_gene: TRBV27
j_gene: TRBJ1-1
d_gene: TRBD1
len: 14
abundance: -
CDR3nt: TGTGCCAGCAGTACCCGGACAGGGGGGACTGAAGCTTTCTTT
CDR3aa: CASSTRTGGTEAFF

v_gene: TRBV7-2
j_gene: TRBJ1-1
d_gene: -
len: 14
abundance: -
CDR3nt: TGTGCCAGCAGCTCAACAGCTAAGAACACTGAAGCTTTCTTT
CDR3aa: CASSSTAKNTEAFF

v_gene: TRBV9
j_gene: TRBJ2-1
d_gene: -
len: 14
abundance: -
CDR3nt: TGTGCCAGCAGCGTAGATCGTGGGGCCAATGAGCAGTTCTTC
CDR3aa: CASSVDRGANEQFF

v_gene: TRBV5-5
j_gene: TRBJ1-5
d_gene: -
len: 15
abundance: few
CDR3nt: TGTGCCAGCAGCTTGGCCCCTTTTGGCAATCAGCCCCAGCATTTT
CDR3aa: CASSLAPFGNQPQHF

v_gene: TRBV7-2
j_gene: TRBJ2-7
d_gene: TRBD1
len: 14
abundance: -
CDR3nt: TGTGCCAGCAGCTCACACAGGGGGCTCGGGGAGCAGTACTTC
CDR3aa: CASSSHRGLGEQYF

v_gene: TRBV9
j_gene: TRBJ1-2
d_gene: -
len: 14
abundance: -
CDR3nt: TGTGCCAGCAGCGTCAGGGAAACTAACTATGGCTACACCTTC
CDR3aa: CASSVRETNYGYTF

v_gene: TRBV10-3
j_gene: TRBJ2-3
d_gene: TRBD1
len: 16
abundance: -
CDR3nt: TGTGCCATCAGTGTGGGACAGGGTGTTAGCACAGATACGCAGTATTTT
CDR3aa: CAISVGQGVSTDTQYF

v_gene: TRBV15
j_gene: TRBJ1-6
d_gene: -
len: 17
abundance: -
CDR3nt: TGTGCCACCAGCGCGACTCAATGGAGGACCTATAATTCACCCCTCCACTTT
CDR3aa: CATSATQWRTYNSPLHF